These 3 T cell receptor beta chains were all obtained from the same sample, sequenced in a study of shared clonotypes between healthy human individuals. The assay was immunoSEQ multiplex PCR, and TCRdb's table has in-frame clones only and misses some. The sample yields around 700,000 clones, about 91% seen once. Terminally differentiated effector memory CD45RA+ cells were left out of the naive CD8 fraction, which was CD45RO-negative and positively selected for CCR7. Input material: naive CD8+ T cells sorted from blood. The source is a man aged 25-45 years in good health.

The J gene is TRBJ2-1, the V gene TRBV14; D remains ambiguous. Trimming took 4 bases from V and 5 from J, leaving 6 bases between them. Looked up from germline, CDR1 is SGHDN and CDR2 is FVKESK. This CDR3 contains 12 residues. The CDR3 sequence: CASSRVDNEQFF. The CDR3 DNA reads TGTGCCAGCAGCCGAGTCGACAATGAGCAGTTCTTC.

V is TRBV29-1 and J is TRBJ2-1; TRBD2 matches at 12 bases. CDR1 is SQVTM, CDR2 ANQGSEA, per germline. The CDR3 has 20 amino acids. The J segment lost 0 bases and the V segment lost 1 base, leaving 13 bases of the junction unmatched. The CDR3 loop is CSVEGHRGLAGTSSYNEQFF. The CDR3 nucleotides are TGCAGCGTTGAAGGACACAGGGGACTAGCGGGCACCTCCTCCTACAATGAGCAGTTCTTC.

V gene TRBV27 combines with J gene TRBJ1-1; D is possibly TRBD1 (5 bases). Germline values: CDR1 MNHEY, CDR2 SMNVEV (reference sequence). The CDR3 runs to 14 residues. The V end lost 8 bases, the J end lost 5 bases, and 18 bases lay between the germline ends. CDR3 loop: CASSNGGIRTEAFF. CDR3 in DNA: TGTGCCAGCTCCAACGGGGGTATACGGACTGAAGCTTTCTTT.